The 12 T cell receptor beta chains reported below all come from one sample, sequenced in a study of PD-1 blockade in classical Hodgkin lymphoma. Following autologous stem cell transplantation, relapse occurred in every patient, and exposure to brentuximab vedotin varied. Sequenced by immunoSEQ multiplex PCR; TCRdb stores in-frame clones only, minus some. The data hold approximately 150,000 clones, with about four fifths observed a single time. The source material was peripheral blood mononuclear cells (PBMCs), sampled before the second cycle of nivolumab. These receptors all come from a human donor with classical Hodgkin lymphoma.

This clone was seen only once. The chain employs TRBV6-4 and TRBJ2-1; D perhaps matches TRBD2 (7 bases). Germline CDR1 is MRHNA and CDR2 is SNTAGT. The CDR3 spans 15 residues. V shed 6 bases and J shed 6 bases, with 18 bases lying between them. The CDR3 loop is CASRRNAGGANEQFF. CDR3 DNA sequence: TGTGCCAGCAGACGAAACGCTGGGGGGGCCAATGAGCAGTTCTTC.

The V gene is TRBV5-4, the J gene TRBJ2-2, with 11 bases that match TRBD2. Germline loops: CDR1 SGHNT, CDR2 YYREEE (reference sequence). The CDR3 runs 16 residues. J lost 4 bases, V lost 5 bases, and 7 bases had no gene match. CDR3 amino acids: CASRNSGRAPTGELFF. CDR3 DNA: TGTGCCAGCAGAAATAGCGGGAGGGCCCCCACCGGGGAGCTGTTTTTT.

V usage is TRBV4-1 and J usage is TRBJ2-7; TRBD1 is a possible D gene (5 bases). V was pared by 2 bases and J by 0 bases, with 8 bases between. The CDR3 totals 14 residues. From germline, CDR1 is MGHRA and CDR2 YSYEKL. The CDR3 sequence: CASSQQGISYEQYF. The CDR3 nucleotides read TGCGCCAGCAGCCAACAGGGAATCTCCTACGAGCAGTACTTC.

CDR3 sequence reads: CASSSSTRINEKLFF. CDR3 nucleotide sequence: TGTGCCAGCAGCTCATCGACACGGATCAATGAAAAACTGTTTTTT. The V gene is TRBV7-2, the J gene TRBJ1-4; D not resolved. CDR3 length: 15 amino acids. Germline V gives CDR1 SGHTA, CDR2 FQGNSA. V dropped 4 bases and J dropped 5 bases, with 14 bases sitting between them.

This clone was counted between two and nine times. CDR3 residues: CATKIRYGYTF. In DNA, the CDR3 is TGTGCCACTAAAATTCGATATGGCTACACCTTC. The V and J genes are TRBV6-4 and TRBJ1-2, with D uncertain. Germline-derived CDR1 and CDR2 are MRHNA and SNTAGT. Trimming pared 10 bases from V and 5 bases from J, leaving 11 bases between. The CDR3 loop spans 11 amino acids.

The chain employs TRBV2 and TRBJ1-4; D uncertain. CDR1 SNHLY and CDR2 FYNNEI come from the germline V gene. The CDR3 covers 14 residues. V was cut by 7 bases and J by 7 bases, with 16 bases left in between. Written as DNA, the CDR3 is TGTGCCAGCACCTGGGAGGGTACCGGTGAAAAACTGTTTTTT. Amino acid sequence: CASTWEGTGEKLFF. Drawing the rest from reference TRBV2 and TRBJ1-4, the complete variable domain is EPEVTQTPSHQVTQMGQEVILRCVPISNHLYFYWYRQILGQKVEFLVSFYNNEISEKSEIFDDQFSVERPDGSNFTLKIRSTKLEDSAMYFCASTWEGTGEKLFFGSGTQLSVL.

This chain links TRBV6-1 with TRBJ2-7; possible D gene TRBD2, 6 bases. Germline CDR1 MNHNS, CDR2 SASEGT. With 6 bases removed from V and 3 bases from J, the gap between germline ends came to 9 bases. CDR3 length equals 12 residues. The CDR3 coding sequence is TGTGCCAGCAGGGACTACCACTACGAGCAGTACTTC. Translated: CASRDYHYEQYF.

This chain uses TRBV27 with TRBJ2-3; tentatively, D is TRBD2 (6 bases). The CDR3 contains 18 residues. The germline V gene has CDR1 MNHEY and CDR2 SMNVEV (reference sequence). V lost 5 bases to trimming and J lost 6 bases, with 27 bases between them. The CDR3 sequence is CASSEGLPRVLPTDTQYF. The CDR3 nucleotides read TGTGCCAGCAGTGAAGGACTACCGCGAGTCCTTCCCACCGATACGCAGTATTTT.

This clone occurred a few times. V and J are TRBV4-1 and TRBJ1-5; D gene unclear. This CDR3 region has 14 residues. Trimming removed 1 base from V and 4 bases from J, with 8 bases in between. Germline V gene lookup returns CDR1 MGHRA and CDR2 YSYEKL. The CDR3 protein is CASSQGLQNQPQHF. CDR3 DNA: TGCGCCAGCAGCCAAGGTCTGCAGAATCAGCCCCAGCATTTT.

The chain combines TRBV4-1 with TRBJ1-6; the match to TRBD1 covers 8 bases. With V trimmed by 0 bases and J by 7 bases, 8 bases remained unmatched. The CDR3 is 17 amino acids. Germline V gene data show CDR1 as MGHRA and CDR2 as YSYEKL. The CDR3 DNA reads TGCGCCAGCAGCCAAGATCTAGGGACAGGCTACAATTCACCCCTCCACTTT. It translates to CASSQDLGTGYNSPLHF.

The chain has TRBV11-1 and TRBJ2-7; 11 bases are a match to TRBD1. CDR1 is SGHAT, CDR2 FQDESV, per germline (reference sequence). The CDR3 length is 15 residues. The V and J ends lost 1 base and 3 bases, in that order; junction bases with no gene match: 2. CDR3 region: CASSLVGTGGYEQYF. CDR3 in DNA: TGTGCCAGCAGCTTAGTCGGGACAGGGGGCTACGAGCAGTACTTC.

The V gene is TRBV6-5, the J gene TRBJ1-2; D is undetermined. The germline CDR1 and CDR2 sequences are MNHEY and SVGAGI. V lost 6 bases and J 0 bases, leaving 11 bases between the germline ends. This CDR3 has 14 residues. CDR3 protein: CASSQYPPNYGYTF. DNA of the CDR3: TGTGCCAGCAGCCAGTATCCTCCTAACTATGGCTACACCTTC.